This passage covers 16 T cell receptor beta chains from one sample sequenced in a study of OX40 agonist ivuxolimab in advanced cancers. Measured with immunoSEQ multiplex PCR; TCRdb has only the in-frame clones, and not every one. Of 65,000 to 90,000 clones in the sample, roughly four fifths were seen once. The source was CD4+ or CD8+ T cells sorted from blood, collected in a trial of the OX40 agonist ivuxolimab. These TCRs come from an adult with an advanced solid tumor such as melanoma, head and neck, liver or kidney cancer.

The rearrangement joins TRBV4-2 to TRBJ2-3; D is ambiguous. This CDR3 contains 15 residues. CDR1 is LGHNA, CDR2 YNFKEQ, per germline. Trimming removed 0 bases at V and 2 bases at J, with 9 bases between. The CDR3 loop is CASSQDKISTDTQYF. CDR3 DNA: TGTGCCAGCAGCCAAGATAAAATTTCCACAGATACGCAGTATTTT.

This clone was seen more than once but under ten times. This chain links TRBV5-1 with TRBJ2-1; possible D gene TRBD2, 5 bases. Per germline, CDR1 SGHRS and CDR2 YFSETQ. The CDR3 is 13 amino acids. V lost 7 bases to trimming and J lost 8 bases, with 16 bases between them. For the CDR3, the DNA is TGCGCCAGCCAGACCGAGTTCGGGGATGAGCAGTTCTTC. This encodes CASQTEFGDEQFF.

This clone is deemed medium-sized. The chain has TRBV5-1 and TRBJ2-2; the D gene is possibly TRBD1 (6 bases). The germline gives CDR1 SGHRS, CDR2 YFSETQ. The CDR3 has 14 amino acids. V lost 2 bases to trimming and J lost 3 bases, with 8 bases between them. The CDR3 sequence: CASSLRQDTGELFF. CDR3 nucleotide sequence: TGCGCCAGCAGCTTACGACAGGACACCGGGGAGCTGTTTTTT.

V is TRBV28 and J is TRBJ2-1, with TRBD2 matching over 11 bases. This CDR3 contains 17 residues. Germline V gene data show CDR1 as MDHEN and CDR2 as SYDVKM. Losses at the gene ends were 4 bases for V and 9 bases for J; bases not matched to a gene: 14. The CDR3 DNA reads TGTGCCAGCAGTTCGTCGACTAGCGGGACAGTAGCTGGTGAGCAGTTCTTC. Translating gives CASSSSTSGTVAGEQFF.

The chain uses TRBV6-1 and TRBJ1-5; a possible D gene is TRBD1 (6 bases). V was cut by 4 bases and J by 5 bases, with 12 bases left in between. CDR1 and CDR2 (germline): MNHNS, SASEGT. The CDR3 runs to 14 residues. The CDR3, as DNA: TGTGCCAGCAGTGTCCACAGGGACTATCAGCCCCAGCATTTT. Amino acids: CASSVHRDYQPQHF.

The V gene is TRBV7-8, the J gene TRBJ1-1; 7 nucleotides line up with TRBD1. Trimming took 4 bases from V and 4 from J; bases not matched to a gene: 6. The CDR3 sequence is 14 residues long. Germline assignment: CDR1 SGHVS and CDR2 FQNEAQ. The CDR3 DNA is TGTGCCAGCAGCTCGGGACAGCGCGGCACTGAAGCTTTCTTT. As protein: CASSSGQRGTEAFF.

The rearrangement links TRBV5-6 to TRBJ2-7; no reliable D call. The CDR3 length is 14 residues. Germline V gives CDR1 SGHDT, CDR2 YYEEEE. Trimming cost V 1 base and J 4 bases, with 12 bases left between them. The CDR3, as DNA: TGTGCCAGCAGCTTGTATTGGCGGTCTTACGAGCAGTACTTC. Its translation: CASSLYWRSYEQYF.

This clone was seen a handful of times. Here the CDR3 reads CASRRQRRGEQYF. Written as DNA, the CDR3 is TGTGCCAGCAGGAGGCAGAGGAGGGGCGAGCAGTACTTC. The V gene is TRBV2, the J gene TRBJ2-7, with D possibly matching TRBD2 (6 bases). The ends were cut back, 6 bases at V and 6 bases at J, with 15 bases in the middle. Germline lookup yields CDR1 SNHLY and CDR2 FYNNEI. The length of the CDR3 is 13 residues.

The J gene is TRBJ1-1, the V gene TRBV28; D is ambiguous. Germline assignment: CDR1 MDHEN and CDR2 SYDVKM. CDR3 length equals 11 residues. Trimming took 2 bases from V and 4 from J, leaving 2 bases between them. CDR3 nucleotide sequence: TGTGCCAGCAGTTTACCCACTGAAGCTTTCTTT. Translating it yields CASSLPTEAFF.

The chain combines TRBV18 with TRBJ2-3, with D possibly matching TRBD1 (5 bases). The CDR3 runs to 15 residues. Germline V gene lookup returns CDR1 KGHSH and CDR2 LQKENI. V lost 3 bases to trimming and J lost 4 bases, with 14 bases between them. CDR3 nucleotides: TGTGCCAGCTCACCGGGTACGACAGAGCCAGATACGCAGTATTTT. Translating it yields CASSPGTTEPDTQYF.

The chain carries TRBV5-1 and TRBJ2-1, with a weak D call TRBD2 (6 bases). The germline V gene has CDR1 SGHRS and CDR2 YFSETQ. The CDR3 has 12 residues. Between the trimmed V and J ends, which lost 1 base and 13 bases, there was a span of 12 bases. CDR3 protein: CASSLWGVEQFF. As DNA, the CDR3 is TGCGCCAGCAGCTTGTGGGGGGTGGAACAGTTCTTC.

The chain recombines TRBV5-8 with TRBJ2-2, with D unclear. The germline CDR1 and CDR2 sequences are SGHTS and YDEGEE. The CDR3 has 17 amino acids. Trimming cost V 1 base and J 7 bases, with 20 bases left between them. Here the CDR3 DNA reads TGTGCCAGCAGCTTGTTCGGGCGACTTAAAGGGCACGGGGAGCTGTTTTTT. As protein: CASSLFGRLKGHGELFF.

The V and J genes are TRBV5-1 and TRBJ1-4; possibly TRBD1 for D (5 bases). This CDR3 spans 15 amino acids. With 5 bases removed from V and 3 bases from J, the gap between germline ends came to 14 bases. Germline V CDR1 and CDR2: SGHRS, YFSETQ. Here the CDR3 reads CASRRQWGANEKLFF. In nucleotides, the CDR3 is TGCGCCAGCAGAAGACAGTGGGGGGCTAATGAAAAACTGTTTTTT.

The gene calls are TRBV6-4 and TRBJ1-3; D gene ambiguous. The CDR3 runs to 13 residues. Germline V lookup: CDR1 MRHNA, CDR2 SNTAGT. V was pared by 6 bases and J by 3 bases, with 9 bases between. The CDR3 DNA sequence: TGTGCCAGCAGCCTGGAACTTGGAAACACCATATATTTT. This sequence encodes CASSLELGNTIYF.

This chain uses TRBV7-2 with TRBJ2-3; D is undetermined. V was trimmed by 0 bases and J by 6 bases, leaving 7 bases between them. The germline V gene has CDR1 SGHTA and CDR2 FQGNSA. The CDR3 covers 13 residues. The CDR3 coding sequence is TGTGCCAGCAGCTTAGCAGGTGTGGATACGCAGTATTTT. Translating gives CASSLAGVDTQYF.

This clone was counted a single time. The chain links TRBV5-6 to TRBJ2-7; D is possibly TRBD1 (6 bases). Germline V gives CDR1 SGHDT, CDR2 YYEEEE. The CDR3 runs to 17 residues. V lost 1 base to trimming and J lost 0 bases, with 17 bases between them. The CDR3 coding sequence is TGTGCCAGCAGCTTGTCTCTTTGGGACACCGTCTCCTACGAGCAGTACTTC. Residues: CASSLSLWDTVSYEQYF.